This TCR beta chain was obtained from a study of CD4 T cells in relation to SARS-CoV-2 and coronaviruses. Overall study results and limits: Each donor contributed either pre-pandemic or post-infection samples, not both. Memory recall responses, not primary responses primed in culture, are what the assay detects. Compared with monoreactive clones, crossreactive clones showed significantly weaker SARS-CoV-2 expansion. Around 62% of donors had memory CD4+ clonotypes crossrecognizing SARS-CoV-2 and common cold coronavirus spike.

Measured with immunoSEQ multiplex PCR; TCRdb has only the in-frame clones, and not every one. This sample has about 64,000 clones; over 90% occur once, and the top ten carry around 0.13%. CD4+ T cells from unexposed donors were obtained before the COVID-19 pandemic (2011-2018). This clone was recorded a few times. The antigen remains unidentified. Relative to the germline gene, one junction end is altered; a read error may explain this. The CDR3 runs to 13 residues. CDR1 and CDR2 (germline): SEHNR, FQNEAQ (reference sequence). Sequenced material: naive CD4+ T cells from PBMCs. Subset noted: naive CD4+ T cells isolated by negative enrichment. The sequence came from a human donor in good health. The rearrangement links TRBV7-9 to TRBJ2-7; D is undetermined. DNA for the CDR3: TGTGCCAGCAGCTTTGATAATCGAGAAGTGGGGATCTTC. It codes for CASSFDNREVGIF.